This T cell receptor (beta chain) was sequenced during a study of identifying expanded T cells in peripheral blood. Findings and limits, study-wide: Around 1.2 clones differed between technical replicates, versus approximately 17 and 20 over time. Variance in clone template counts between approximately 2-week samples significantly increased with total template count across all healthy donors.

The CDR3 has 18 residues. V dropped 3 bases and J dropped 4 bases, with 25 bases sitting between them. The V gene's germline CDR1 is SGDLS and CDR2 YYNGEE. To note about this clone: Its antigen is unidentified.

Using immunoSEQ multiplex PCR, the repertoire was profiled, and TCRdb retains in-frame clones only, with some absent. This sample has 100,000 or so clones, with roughly 85% found just once. No infections or other immune events were documented during collection. This receptor was obtained from a person between 18 and 70 years old in good health. This chain joins TRBV9 and TRBJ1-1; D may be TRBD1 (6 bases). Material: blood. CDR3 sequence: CASSAAGGGGKISTEAFF. CDR3 DNA: TGTGCCAGCAGCGCGGCCGGGGGCGGGGGCAAGATCAGCACTGAAGCTTTCTTT.